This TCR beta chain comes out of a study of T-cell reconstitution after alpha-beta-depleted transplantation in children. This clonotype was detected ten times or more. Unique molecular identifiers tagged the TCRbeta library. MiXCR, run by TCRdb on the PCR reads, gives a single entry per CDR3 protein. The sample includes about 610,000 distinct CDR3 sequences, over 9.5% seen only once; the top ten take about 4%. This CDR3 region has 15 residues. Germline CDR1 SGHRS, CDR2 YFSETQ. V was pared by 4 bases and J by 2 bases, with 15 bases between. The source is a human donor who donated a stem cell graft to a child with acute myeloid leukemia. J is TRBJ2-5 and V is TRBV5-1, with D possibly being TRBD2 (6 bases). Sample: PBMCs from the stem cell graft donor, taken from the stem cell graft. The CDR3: CASSPGGPRQETQYF. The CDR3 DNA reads TGCGCCAGCAGCCCCGGAGGGCCGAGGCAAGAGACCCAGTACTTC.